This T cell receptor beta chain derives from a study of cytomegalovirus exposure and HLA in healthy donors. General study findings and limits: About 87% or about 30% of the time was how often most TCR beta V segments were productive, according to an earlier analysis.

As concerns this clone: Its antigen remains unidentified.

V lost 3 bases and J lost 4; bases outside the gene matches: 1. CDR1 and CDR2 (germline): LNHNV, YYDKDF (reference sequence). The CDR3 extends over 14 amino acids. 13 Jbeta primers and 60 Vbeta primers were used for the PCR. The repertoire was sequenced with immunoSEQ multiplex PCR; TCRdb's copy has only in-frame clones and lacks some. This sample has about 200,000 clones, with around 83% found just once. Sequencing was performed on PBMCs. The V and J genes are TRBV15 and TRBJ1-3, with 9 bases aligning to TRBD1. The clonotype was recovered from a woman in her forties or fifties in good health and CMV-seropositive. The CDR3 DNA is TGTGCCACCAGCAGGACAGGGGGGGGAAACACCATATATTTT. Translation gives CATSRTGGGNTIYF.